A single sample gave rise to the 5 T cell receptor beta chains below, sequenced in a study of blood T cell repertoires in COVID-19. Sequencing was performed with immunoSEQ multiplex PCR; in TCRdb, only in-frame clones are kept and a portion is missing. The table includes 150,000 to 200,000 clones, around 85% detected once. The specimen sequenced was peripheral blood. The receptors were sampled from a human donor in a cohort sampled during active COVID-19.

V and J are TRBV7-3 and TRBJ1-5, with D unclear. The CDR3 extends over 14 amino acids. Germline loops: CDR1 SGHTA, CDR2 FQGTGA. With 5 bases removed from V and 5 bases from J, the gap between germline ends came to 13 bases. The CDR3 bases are TGTGCCAGCAGCCTCCGTCGGCGGGATCAGCCCCAGCATTTT. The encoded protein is CASSLRRRDQPQHF.

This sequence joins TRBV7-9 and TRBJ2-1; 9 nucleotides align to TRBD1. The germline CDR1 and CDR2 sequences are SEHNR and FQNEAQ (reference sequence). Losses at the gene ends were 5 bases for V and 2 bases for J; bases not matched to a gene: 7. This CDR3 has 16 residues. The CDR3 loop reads CASSPSGTGTYNEQFF. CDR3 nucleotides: TGTGCCAGCAGCCCCTCCGGGACAGGGACCTACAATGAGCAGTTCTTC.

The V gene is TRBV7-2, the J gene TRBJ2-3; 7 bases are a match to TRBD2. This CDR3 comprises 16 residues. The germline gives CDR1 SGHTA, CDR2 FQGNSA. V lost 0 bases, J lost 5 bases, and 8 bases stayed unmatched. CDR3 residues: CASSLARLWEGDTQYF. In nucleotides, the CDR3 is TGTGCCAGCAGCTTAGCGCGCCTCTGGGAGGGAGATACGCAGTATTTT. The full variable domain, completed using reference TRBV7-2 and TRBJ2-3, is GAGVSQSPSNKVTEKGKDVELRCDPISGHTALYWYRQSLGQGLEFLIYFQGNSAPDKSGLPSDRFSAERTGGSVSTLTIQRTQQEDSAVYLCASSLARLWEGDTQYFGPGTRLTVL.

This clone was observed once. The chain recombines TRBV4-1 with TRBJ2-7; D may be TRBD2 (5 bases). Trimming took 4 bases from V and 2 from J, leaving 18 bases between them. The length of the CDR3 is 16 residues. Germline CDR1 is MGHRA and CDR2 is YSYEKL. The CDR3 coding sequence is TGCGCCAGCAGCCCCCGCGGAGGTGAAGCAACCTACGAGCAGTACTTC. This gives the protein CASSPRGGEATYEQYF.

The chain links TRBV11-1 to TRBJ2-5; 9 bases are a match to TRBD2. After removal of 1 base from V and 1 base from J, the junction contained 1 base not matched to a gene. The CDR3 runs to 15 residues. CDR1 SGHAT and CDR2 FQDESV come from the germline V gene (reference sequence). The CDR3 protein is CASSLGGGAQETQYF. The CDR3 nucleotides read TGTGCCAGCAGCTTAGGCGGGGGGGCCCAAGAGACCCAGTACTTC.